This T cell receptor beta chain was sequenced for a study of cytomegalovirus exposure and HLA in healthy donors. With regard to this clone: Its antigen remains unknown.

Study-wide results and limits: The CMV antigen specificity of a few CMV-associated chains was confirmed through in vitro analysis.

The PCR made use of 60 Vbeta and 13 Jbeta primers. Method: immunoSEQ multiplex PCR; TCRdb's copy keeps in-frame clones and lacks some. Of 150,000 to 200,000 clones in the sample, approximately 84% are singletons; the top ten hold approximately 3.4%. The V end was cut by 0 bases, the J end by 2 bases, with 8 bases between. The CDR3 runs to 14 residues. Germline V gives CDR1 PRHDT, CDR2 FYEKMQ (reference sequence). This clonotype was obtained from a woman in her 50s in good health and CMV-seropositive. The material sequenced was PBMCs. J is TRBJ2-7 and V is TRBV13; maybe TRBD1 (5 bases). The CDR3 spells CASSLGGRAYEQYF. The DNA for the CDR3 is TGTGCCAGCAGCTTAGGAGGCAGGGCCTACGAGCAGTACTTC. Using reference TRBV13 and TRBJ2-7 for the parts outside the CDR3, the full variable domain is AAGVIQSPRHLIKEKRETATLKCYPIPRHDTVYWYQQGPGQDPQFLISFYEKMQSDKGSIPDRFSAQQFSDYHSELNMSSLELGDSALYFCASSLGGRAYEQYFGPGTRLTVT.